This T cell receptor (beta chain) was captured by sequencing in a study of shared clonotypes between healthy human individuals. Across the study: Serving as donors were two women and three men, whose ages spanned 18 to 49.

Study observations and caveats: Blood was the only sampled material, and tissue repertoires likely differ.

Original processing methods: Filtering differed for immunoSEQ, which gave only junction sequences without quality scores. Data came from immunoSEQ multiplex PCR; TCRdb stores just in-frame clones and leaves some out. The V and J calls and clone size come from that table; D and trimming were worked out from the DNA. The sample has some 500,000 clones, 70% to 80% seen once. With 6 bases clipped from V and 8 bases from J, the junction kept 6 bases outside the gene matches. The CDR3 has 12 amino acids. The germline V gene has CDR1 ENHRY and CDR2 SYGVKD. Of note for this clone: Antigen specificity is unknown.

Specimen: PBMCs. The chain employs TRBV10-3 and TRBJ1-2; 7 bases line up with TRBD1. This sequence was found in a woman aged 40 to 50 in good health. Some clones in this sample may be carry-over from other donors' samples. In nucleotides, the CDR3 is TGTGCCATCAGGTCAGGGGGGGACGGCTACACCTTC. Amino acid sequence: CAIRSGGDGYTF.